The 17 T cell receptor beta chains presented below share a single source sample, sequenced in a study of cytomegalovirus exposure and HLA in healthy donors. Both 60 Vbeta primers and 13 Jbeta primers went into the PCR. This table comes from immunoSEQ multiplex PCR, and its TCRdb copy is limited to in-frame clones, with some not included. The sample lists more than 85,000 clones; about 80% were seen once. The material sequenced was PBMCs. The receptors here all came from a female donor in good health and CMV-seropositive.

The count of this clone is one. J is TRBJ2-1 and V is TRBV12-5; D call uncertain. Germline CDR1 reads LGHNT; CDR2 reads FRNRAP. This CDR3 is 12 amino acids long. V lost 0 bases and J 7 bases, leaving 4 bases between the germline ends. Here the CDR3 reads CASGLVQNEQFF. CDR3 DNA sequence: TGTGCTAGTGGTTTGGTACAAAATGAGCAGTTCTTC.

The rearrangement links TRBV5-8 to TRBJ2-3, with 12 positions matching TRBD2. Germline V gene lookup returns CDR1 SGHTS and CDR2 YDEGEE. CDR3 length equals 19 residues. The ends lost 10 bases at V and 1 base at J; junction bases unmatched: 19. In DNA form, the CDR3 reads TGTGCCCCAGCTTTTCAATCTCTAGCGGGAGGGCCCGGCACAGATACGCAGTATTTT. Translating it yields CAPAFQSLAGGPGTDTQYF. Full variable domain (missing parts from reference TRBV5-8 and TRBJ2-3): EAGVTQSPTHLIKTRGQQATLRCSPISGHTSVYWYQQALGLGLQFLLWYDEGEERNRGNFPPRFSGRQFPNYSSELNVNALELEDSALYLCAPAFQSLAGGPGTDTQYFGPGTRLTVL.

CDR3 DNA: TGTGCCAGCAGCCAAGATCTTGATTTGGAGGAGACCCAGTACTTC. Translated, it gives CASSQDLDLEETQYF. The chain has TRBV4-2 and TRBJ2-5; no clear D. This CDR3 comprises 15 residues. V was trimmed by 0 bases and J by 5 bases, leaving 13 bases between them. CDR1 is LGHNA and CDR2 is YNFKEQ in the germline V gene.

This chain joins TRBV6-4 and TRBJ2-5; 9 bases line up with TRBD1. The J call may be incorrect, as the DNA end agrees better with TRBJ2-7. Germline CDR1 is MRHNA and CDR2 is SNTAGT. The CDR3 length is 13 residues. The CDR3 is CASYGTGTHEQYF. In nucleotides, the CDR3 is TGTGCCAGCTACGGGACAGGGACCCACGAGCAGTACTTC.

J is TRBJ2-1 and V is TRBV6-1; 8 bases are a match to TRBD2. The CDR3 sequence is 15 residues long. The germline V gene has CDR1 MNHNS and CDR2 SASEGT. V dropped 5 bases and J dropped 5; count of bases not matched to a gene: 8. The CDR3 nucleotides are TGTGCCAGCAGTTTCCAGCGGGAGCTAAACAATGAGCAGTTCTTC. It specifies CASSFQRELNNEQFF.

This clone was seen once. The CDR3 sequence: CASSSGWASGSYNEQFF. CDR3 in DNA: TGCGCCAGCAGCTCCGGATGGGCTAGCGGGAGCTACAATGAGCAGTTCTTC. The chain links TRBV5-1 to TRBJ2-1, with 10 bases lining up with TRBD2. The CDR3 covers 17 residues. The V gene's germline CDR1 is SGHRS and CDR2 YFSETQ. The junction had 9 bases not matched to a gene; V was cut back by 3 bases and J by 3 bases.

The V and J genes are TRBV5-1 and TRBJ2-7, with D possibly being TRBD2 (7 bases). CDR3 length: 16 amino acids. The V end was cut by 3 bases, the J end by 3 bases, with 19 bases between. Germline V gene data show CDR1 as SGHRS and CDR2 as YFSETQ. The chain's CDR3 is CASSSRLQGRGYEQYF. In DNA, the CDR3 is TGCGCCAGCAGCTCCCGCCTTCAGGGGAGGGGCTACGAGCAGTACTTC. The full variable domain, rest sourced from reference TRBV5-1 and TRBJ2-7, is KAGVTQTPRYLIKTRGQQVTLSCSPISGHRSVSWYQQTPGQGLQFLFEYFSETQRNKGNFPGRFSGRQFSNSRSEMNVSTLELGDSALYLCASSSRLQGRGYEQYFGPGTRLTVT.

The rearrangement links TRBV5-4 to TRBJ2-2; TRBD2 aligns across 14 bases. V was pared by 2 bases and J by 7 bases, with 7 bases of the junction left unmatched. The CDR3 is 17 amino acids. Germline V CDR1 and CDR2: SGHNT, YYREEE (reference sequence). This CDR3 reads CASSLPGLAGAGGELFF. DNA for the CDR3: TGTGCCAGCAGCTTACCGGGACTAGCGGGAGCGGGCGGGGAGCTGTTTTTT.

Regarding this clone: A junction boundary mismatches the germline segment, possibly from a read error. V gene TRBV19 combines with J gene TRBJ2-2; D is perhaps TRBD2 (6 bases). Germline-derived CDR1 and CDR2 are LNHDA and SQIVND (reference sequence). This CDR3 contains 15 residues. This CDR3 reads CASSPRPQISGGLFF. CDR3 DNA: TGTGCCAGTAGTCCCCGTCCCCAAATTTCCGGGGGGCTGTTTTTT.

This clone was detected once. The V gene is TRBV5-4, the J gene TRBJ2-5, with TRBD1 matching over 7 bases. Losses at the gene ends were 2 bases for V and 5 bases for J; bases not matched to a gene: 9. The germline CDR1 and CDR2 sequences are SGHNT and YYREEE (reference sequence). The length of the CDR3 is 15 residues. The CDR3 DNA reads as TGTGCCAGCAGCTTAAGACCGGTGACAGGGGAGACCCAGTACTTC. It specifies CASSLRPVTGETQYF.

This CDR3 reads CASNERGPPYEQYF. The CDR3 DNA sequence: TGTGCCAGTAACGAGCGGGGTCCTCCCTACGAGCAGTACTTC. The rearrangement links TRBV19 to TRBJ2-7, with 7 bases fitting TRBD2. The V segment lost 7 bases and the J segment 2 bases; nucleotides outside the gene matches: 8. Germline lookup yields CDR1 LNHDA and CDR2 SQIVND (reference sequence). This CDR3 has 14 residues.

The rearrangement joins TRBV7-9 to TRBJ2-7; 8 bases agree with TRBD2. The germline gives CDR1 SEHNR, CDR2 FQNEAQ (reference sequence). V shed 5 bases and J 5 bases; nucleotides not matched to a gene: 11. This CDR3 comprises 15 residues. The DNA for the CDR3 is TGTGCCAGCAGCCAAGGACTAGCTCGGCCCCACGAGCAGTACTTC. This sequence encodes CASSQGLARPHEQYF.

The chain employs TRBV6-1 and TRBJ1-2, with 8 bases fitting TRBD1. With 4 bases clipped from V and 6 bases from J, the junction kept 10 bases outside the gene matches. This CDR3 spans 15 amino acids. In germline, CDR1 is MNHNS, CDR2 SASEGT. Here the CDR3 reads CASSGTGGPWDGYTF. As DNA, the CDR3 is TGTGCCAGCAGTGGCACAGGGGGGCCTTGGGATGGCTACACCTTC.

The chain has TRBV19 and TRBJ1-1; D remains unclear. CDR1 and CDR2 (germline): LNHDA, SQIVND (reference sequence). Trimming removed 2 bases at V and 4 bases at J, with 5 bases between. The CDR3 consists of 12 residues. The CDR3 sequence: CASSILGTEAFF. As DNA, the CDR3 is TGTGCCAGTAGTATACTAGGCACTGAAGCTTTCTTT.

The gene calls are TRBV18 and TRBJ2-7; the match to TRBD1 covers 8 bases. This CDR3 region has 14 residues. In germline, CDR1 is KGHSH, CDR2 LQKENI. After removal of 4 bases from V and 2 bases from J, the junction contained 4 bases not matched to a gene. Here the CDR3 DNA reads TGTGCCAGCTCACTTGGGACAGGACCCTACGAGCAGTACTTC. It specifies CASSLGTGPYEQYF.

In regard to this clone: One end of the junction does not line up with germline, which may come from a read error. The chain recombines TRBV4-1 with TRBJ2-4, with 8 bases matching TRBD2. CDR3 length: 18 residues. CDR1 is MGHRA and CDR2 is YSYEKL in the germline V gene. The CDR3 nucleotides read TGCGCCAGCAGCCAAGAACCCACGGGGGGGCCTGGCAAAAACAGTCAGTACTTC. Its protein product is CASSQEPTGGPGKNSQYF.

The V call is TRBV27, the J call TRBJ2-7; weak D call: TRBD2 (6 bases). The CDR3 length is 15 residues. Germline V gene data show CDR1 as MNHEY and CDR2 as SMNVEV (reference sequence). V was pared by 6 bases and J by 5 bases, with 20 bases between. The CDR3 coding sequence is TGTGCCAGCAGGGCCACTTCTGCGGGGCGGGACGAGCAGTACTTC. It codes for CASRATSAGRDEQYF.